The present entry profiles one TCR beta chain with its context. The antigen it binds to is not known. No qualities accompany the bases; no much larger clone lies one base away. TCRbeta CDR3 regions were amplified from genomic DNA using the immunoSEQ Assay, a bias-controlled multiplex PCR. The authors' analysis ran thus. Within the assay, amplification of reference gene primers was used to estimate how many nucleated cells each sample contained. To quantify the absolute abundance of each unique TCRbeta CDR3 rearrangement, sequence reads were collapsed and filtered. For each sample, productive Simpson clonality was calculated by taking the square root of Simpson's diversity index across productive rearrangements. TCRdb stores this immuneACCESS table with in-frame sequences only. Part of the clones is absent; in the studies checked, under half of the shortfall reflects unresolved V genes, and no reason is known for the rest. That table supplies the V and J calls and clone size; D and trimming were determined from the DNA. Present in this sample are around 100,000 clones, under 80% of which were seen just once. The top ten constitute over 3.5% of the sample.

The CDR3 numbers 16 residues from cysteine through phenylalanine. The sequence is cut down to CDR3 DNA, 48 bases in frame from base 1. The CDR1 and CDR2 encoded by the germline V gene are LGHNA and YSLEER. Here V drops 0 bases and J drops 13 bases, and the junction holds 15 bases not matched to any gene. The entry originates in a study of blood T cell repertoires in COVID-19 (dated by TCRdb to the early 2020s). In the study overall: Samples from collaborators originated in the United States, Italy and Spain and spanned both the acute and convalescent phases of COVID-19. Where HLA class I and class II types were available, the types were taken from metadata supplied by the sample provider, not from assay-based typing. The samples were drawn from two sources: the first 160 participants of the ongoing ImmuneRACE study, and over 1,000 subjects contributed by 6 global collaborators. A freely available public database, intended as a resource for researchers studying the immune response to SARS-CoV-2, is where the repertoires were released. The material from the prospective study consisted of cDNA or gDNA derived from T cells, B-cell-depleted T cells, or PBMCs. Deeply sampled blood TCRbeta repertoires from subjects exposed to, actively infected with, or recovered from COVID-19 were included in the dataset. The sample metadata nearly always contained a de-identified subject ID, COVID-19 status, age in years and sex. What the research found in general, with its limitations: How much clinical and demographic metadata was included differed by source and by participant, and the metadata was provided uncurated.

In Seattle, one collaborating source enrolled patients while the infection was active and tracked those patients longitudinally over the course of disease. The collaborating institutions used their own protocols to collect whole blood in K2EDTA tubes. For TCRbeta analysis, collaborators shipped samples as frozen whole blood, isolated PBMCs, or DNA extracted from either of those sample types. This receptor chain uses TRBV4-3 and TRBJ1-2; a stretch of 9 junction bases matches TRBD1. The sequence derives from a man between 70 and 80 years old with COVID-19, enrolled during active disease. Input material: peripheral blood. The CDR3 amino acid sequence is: CASSQDAPGQGVMGTF. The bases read TGCGCCAGCAGCCAAGATGCCCCGGGACAGGGTGTTATGGGCACCTTC.